One and the same sample provided the 20 T cell receptor beta chains below, sequenced in a study of cytomegalovirus exposure and HLA in healthy donors (dated by TCRdb to about 2017). The library was produced with the immunoSEQ multiplex PCR assay. For the multiplex PCR, a mixture combining 60 forward primers for TCR Vbeta segments and 13 reverse primers for TCR Jbeta segments was used. The source is immuneACCESS, and TCRdb retained only in-frame sequences with V and J called. Part of the clones is not carried over; for the studies checked, unresolved V genes explain less than half of this, and the remainder is unexplained. The table for this sample lists some 170,000 clones; roughly 89% of them were counted only once. In total, the top ten clones hold 0.85% to 1% of the sample. Sequencing was done on a sample of PBMCs. The receptors come from a woman in her 30s in good health and CMV-seronegative.

This CDR3 is CATSRDLPVWEYEQYF. The DNA of the CDR3 is TGTGCCACCAGCAGAGATCTCCCTGTATGGGAGTACGAGCAGTACTTC. The chain joins TRBV15 to TRBJ2-7; possibly TRBD2 for D (5 bases). Trimming cost V 0 bases and J 4 bases, with 16 bases left between them. The CDR3 length is 16 residues. Germline lookup yields CDR1 LNHNV and CDR2 YYDKDF (reference sequence). The full variable domain, with the rest looked up from reference TRBV15 and TRBJ2-7, is DAMVIQNPRYQVTQFGKPVTLSCSQTLNHNVMYWYQQKSSQAPKLLFHYYDKDFNNEADTPDNFQSRRPNTSFCFLDIRSPGLGDTAMYLCATSRDLPVWEYEQYFGPGTRLTVT.

The J gene is TRBJ1-5, the V gene TRBV11-3, with 8 bases matching TRBD1. The CDR3 covers 13 residues. After removal of 5 bases from V and 5 bases from J, the junction contained 2 bases not matched to a gene. Germline V lookup: CDR1 SGHNT, CDR2 YENEEA. CDR3 coding DNA: TGTGCCAGCAGCCGGACAGGGCATCAGCCCCAGCATTTT. Its protein product is CASSRTGHQPQHF. Variable domain in full (rest from reference TRBV11-3 and TRBJ1-5): EAGVVQSPRYKIIEKKQPVAFWCNPISGHNTLYWYLQNLGQGPELLIRYENEEAVDDSQLPKDRFSAERLKGVDSTLKIQPAELGDSAVYLCASSRTGHQPQHFGDGTRLSIL.

The genes are TRBV27 and TRBJ2-7; 8 bases line up with TRBD1. This CDR3 has 16 amino acids. From germline, CDR1 is MNHEY and CDR2 SMNVEV (reference sequence). V shed 3 bases, J shed 2 bases, and the junction held 9 bases outside the gene matches. The CDR3 loop is CASSFAGQGTPYEQYF. CDR3 nucleotide sequence: TGTGCCAGCAGTTTTGCCGGACAGGGAACCCCCTACGAGCAGTACTTC.

V and J are TRBV15 and TRBJ2-2; 9 bases are shared with TRBD2. V lost 5 bases, J lost 7 bases, and 14 bases stayed unmatched. Germline V gene lookup returns CDR1 LNHNV and CDR2 YYDKDF (reference sequence). The CDR3 runs 17 residues. DNA for the CDR3: TGTGCCACCAGCCGGCTGAGGGCTAGCGGGACGGGCGGGGAGCTGTTTTTT. This encodes CATSRLRASGTGGELFF.

This chain uses TRBV27 with TRBJ1-6; 10 bases agree with TRBD1. Unmatched junction bases numbered 6, after V lost 4 bases and J lost 6 bases. Germline CDR1 MNHEY, CDR2 SMNVEV (reference sequence). The CDR3 length is 16 residues. CDR3 nucleotide sequence: TGTGCCAGCAGTTCGGCGGGACAGGGGCGTAATTCACCCCTCCACTTT. This codes for CASSSAGQGRNSPLHF.

The chain couples TRBV28 to TRBJ1-5; the match to TRBD1 covers 7 bases. Per the germline V gene, CDR1 is MDHEN and CDR2 is SYDVKM. The CDR3 is 14 amino acids. J was trimmed by 6 bases and V by 3 bases; bases with no gene match: 5. For the CDR3, the DNA is TGTGCCAGCAGTTTCAGGGGGATCGGTCAGCCCCAGCATTTT. It is translated as CASSFRGIGQPQHF.

The chain is built from TRBV4-1 and TRBJ2-7; D remains unclear. The CDR3 is 16 amino acids. Per germline, CDR1 MGHRA and CDR2 YSYEKL. V shed 0 bases and J shed 2 bases, with 14 bases lying between them. Here the CDR3 DNA reads TGCGCCAGCAGCCAAGATCTCGAGGTGAGAGCCTACGAGCAGTACTTC. This translates into CASSQDLEVRAYEQYF.

CDR3 in DNA: TGTGCCAGTAGTATAGAGCCAGGGCGAACTGAAGCTTTCTTT. Encoded protein: CASSIEPGRTEAFF. V usage is TRBV19 and J usage is TRBJ1-1; D might be TRBD1 (5 bases). V was pared by 0 bases and J by 5 bases, with 10 bases between. The CDR3 is 14 amino acids. CDR1 LNHDA and CDR2 SQIVND come from the germline V gene (reference sequence). Full variable domain (missing parts from reference TRBV19 and TRBJ1-1): DGGITQSPKYLFRKEGQNVTLSCEQNLNHDAMYWYRQDPGQGLRLIYYSQIVNDFQKGDIAEGYSVSREKKESFPLTVTSAQKNPTAFYLCASSIEPGRTEAFFGQGTRLTVV.

The V and J genes are TRBV4-1 and TRBJ2-5; TRBD2 aligns across 9 bases. This CDR3 has 15 amino acids. The germline gives CDR1 MGHRA, CDR2 YSYEKL. The junction had 6 bases not matched to a gene; V was cut back by 3 bases and J by 4 bases. The CDR3 sequence is CASSQTISGRETQYF. CDR3 coding DNA: TGCGCCAGCAGCCAGACAATTAGCGGGAGAGAGACCCAGTACTTC.

The rearrangement uses TRBV6-5 and TRBJ1-1; weak D call: TRBD1 (5 bases). The CDR3 totals 15 residues. CDR1 is MNHEY and CDR2 is SVGAGI in the germline V gene. Trimming stripped 2 bases from V and 2 bases from J, with 12 bases between. The CDR3 sequence: CASSYGAGINTEAFF. The CDR3 nucleotides are TGTGCCAGCAGTTACGGAGCAGGGATAAACACTGAAGCTTTCTTT.

The chain links TRBV15 to TRBJ2-5; D gene unclear. In germline, CDR1 is LNHNV, CDR2 YYDKDF (reference sequence). This CDR3 has 14 amino acids. V was pared by 1 base and J by 1 base, with 7 bases between. The CDR3 DNA reads as TGTGCCACCAGCAGAGGTGGAGCCCAAGAGACCCAGTACTTC. Its translation is CATSRGGAQETQYF.

The genes are TRBV7-9 and TRBJ2-1; D gene uncertain. V lost 0 bases, J lost 4 bases, and 16 bases lay in between. The CDR3 loop spans 17 amino acids. Germline V gene sequence: CDR1 SEHNR, CDR2 FQNEAQ (reference sequence). CDR3 sequence: CASSLAVGVQAYNEQFF. Here the CDR3 DNA reads TGTGCCAGCAGCTTAGCGGTTGGTGTGCAGGCGTACAATGAGCAGTTCTTC.

The chain joins TRBV25-1 to TRBJ2-7; D gene unclear. Germline CDR1 reads MGHDK; CDR2 reads SYGVNS. This CDR3 contains 13 residues. With 4 bases removed from V and 3 bases from J, the gap between germline ends came to 10 bases. DNA for the CDR3: TGTGCCAGCAGTGTATCAACAGTCTACGAGCAGTACTTC. This encodes CASSVSTVYEQYF.

The V gene is TRBV27, the J gene TRBJ2-5; TRBD2 agrees at 11 bases. CDR1 and CDR2 from the germline V gene are MNHEY and SMNVEV (reference sequence). The length of the CDR3 is 15 residues. Trimming removed 6 bases from V and 1 base from J; junction bases left unmatched: 4. The CDR3 nucleotides read TGTGCCAGCAGGCCGGGACTAGCGGTCCAAGAGACCCAGTACTTC. Translating gives CASRPGLAVQETQYF.

This clone was seen only once. This chain connects TRBV5-4 to TRBJ2-1; TRBD2 matches at 12 bases. CDR1 is SGHNT, CDR2 YYREEE, per germline (reference sequence). This CDR3 spans 18 amino acids. J lost 5 bases, V lost 1 base, and 10 bases had no gene match. Here the CDR3 DNA reads TGTGCCAGCAGCTTGCCTTTGACTAGCGGGAGTAACCACAATGAGCAGTTCTTC. It yields the protein CASSLPLTSGSNHNEQFF.

This chain uses TRBV10-3 with TRBJ1-2; no reliable D call. The CDR3 contains 13 residues. Germline V CDR1 and CDR2: ENHRY, SYGVKD. V shed 2 bases and J shed 7 bases, with 11 bases lying between them. The CDR3 spells CAISENWGGGYTF. CDR3 bases: TGTGCCATCAGTGAGAACTGGGGAGGTGGCTACACCTTC.

The chain carries TRBV6-5 and TRBJ1-2, with D possibly being TRBD1 (5 bases). CDR1 is MNHEY and CDR2 is SVGAGI in the germline V gene. The CDR3 sequence is 13 residues long. The germline V and J ends were trimmed by 2 bases and 7 bases, with 11 bases remaining between them. The CDR3 sequence: CASSYPKQGGYTF. CDR3 bases: TGTGCCAGCAGTTACCCAAAGCAGGGTGGCTACACCTTC.

The chain carries TRBV28 and TRBJ1-1, with a possible D match to TRBD1 (5 bases). This CDR3 has 15 residues. V gave up 5 bases and J gave up 0 bases, with 13 bases separating them. CDR1 and CDR2 from the germline V gene are MDHEN and SYDVKM. CDR3 DNA sequence: TGTGCCAGCAGTAAAAAGGGGAGGTTGAACACTGAAGCTTTCTTT. This encodes CASSKKGRLNTEAFF. The full variable domain, with the rest looked up from reference TRBV28 and TRBJ1-1, is DVKVTQSSRYLVKRTGEKVFLECVQDMDHENMFWYRQDPGLGLRLIYFSYDVKMKEKGDIPEGYSVSREKKERFSLILESASTNQTSMYLCASSKKGRLNTEAFFGQGTRLTVV.

V gene TRBV21-1 combines with J gene TRBJ2-7; TRBD1 reflects the table's D call only, with no check against the DNA. TRBV21-1 counts as a pseudogene. The CDR3 has 17 residues. The CDR3 reads CASSKEAGGTGSYEQYF. The CDR3 DNA is TGTGCCAGCAGCAAAGAGGCTGGCGGGACAGGATCCTACGAGCAGTACTTC.

The V and J genes are TRBV27 and TRBJ1-4; 9 bases align to TRBD1. The CDR3 consists of 15 residues. The junction had 9 bases not matched to a gene; V was cut back by 6 bases and J by 7 bases. The germline V gene encodes CDR1 MNHEY and CDR2 SMNVEV (reference sequence). CDR3 protein: CASRPLGTGSEKLFF. The CDR3 nucleotides are TGTGCCAGCAGACCTCTCGGGACAGGGAGTGAAAAACTGTTTTTT.